The T cell receptor (beta chain) described here comes from a study of T cell responses to AZD1222 COVID-19 vaccine. Unmatched junction bases numbered 13, after V lost 3 bases and J lost 0 bases. CDR3 length: 19 amino acids. CDR1 is SGHRS, CDR2 YFSETQ, per germline. Produced via immunoSEQ multiplex PCR; TCRdb's table is partial and in-frame only. The sample includes some 99,000 clones, about 88% seen only once; the top ten take 13% to 15%. This sequence was found in an adult who received the AZD1222 COVID-19 vaccine. Source: peripheral blood, taken 28 days after the second AZD1222 dose. V gene TRBV5-1 combines with J gene TRBJ2-4; 9 bases are shared with TRBD1. The chain's CDR3 is CASSCRNSHRGQAKNIQYF. The CDR3 DNA reads TGCGCCAGCAGCTGTAGGAACTCCCACAGGGGGCAAGCCAAAAACATTCAGTACTTC.